Included here is one T cell receptor beta chain sequence, with context. Its antigen remains unknown. This sample stems from a study of vaccination and CD4 T cells after COVID-19. Study at large: For post-vaccine samples, collection took place a median approximately 72 days after dose two, ranging from 14 to 241.

Indicated treatment: approximately 11-day PBMC culture with coronavirus spike peptide pools or control peptides (ViraFEST assay). The CDR3 has 15 residues. Trimming stripped 6 bases from V and 10 bases from J, with 22 bases between. Germline CDR1 reads KGHSH; CDR2 reads LQKENI. Once obtained from cultured CD4+ T cells, the DNA was sequenced using the Oncomine TCR Beta short-read assay. Each CDR3 protein is one row after TCRdb ran MiXCR on the PCR reads. The sample has 15,000 to 20,000 distinct CDR3 sequences; 51% are singletons. The clonotype originates from a human donor who had recovered from COVID-19. The sequences come from CD4+ T cells from blood, cultured in vitro, collected before SARS-CoV-2 vaccination. This sequence joins TRBV18 and TRBJ2-1; maybe TRBD1 (5 bases). The CDR3, as DNA: TGTGCCAGCTCTCCAAGGGGCGACCAGCGAGGCGAGCAGTTCTTC. The encoded protein is CASSPRGDQRGEQFF.